This T cell receptor beta chain was sequenced in a study of T-cell reconstitution after alpha-beta-depleted transplantation in children. General study points: Diversity and T-cell counts at one year after transplant derived mostly from new T cells. As was reported, about two months after transplant, alpha-beta T cells came from several hundred expanded graft clones. Certain patients had high TCRbeta diversity at day 60, and it came from recipient T cells and thymic progenitors that survived.

Unique molecular identifiers tagged the TCRbeta library. MiXCR, run by TCRdb on the PCR reads, gives a single entry per CDR3 protein. The sample shows about 610,000 distinct CDR3 sequences, over 25% of them seen only once. Germline assignment: CDR1 SGHRS and CDR2 YFSETQ. The CDR3 sequence is 15 residues long. A remark on this clonotype: Its antigen remains unknown. The junction shows a germline mismatch at one end, possibly a read error.

Sample: PBMCs, taken before TCRalphabeta/CD19-depleted stem cell transplant. The rearrangement links TRBV5-1 to TRBJ2-3, with 7 bases aligning to TRBD1. The TCR sequence derives from a boy younger than two with Wiskott-Aldrich syndrome, due to receive a stem cell transplant. CDR3 bases: TGTGCCAGCAGTTTAGACAGGGTCGGCACAGATACGCAGTATTTT. It yields the protein CASSLDRVGTDTQYF.